This T cell receptor beta chain was obtained from a study of PD-1 blockade in mismatch repair-deficient tumors. As for the study in general: Patients had about eleven mismatch repair-deficient cancer types and were previously treated and progressing. Study results and limitations: Tumor-resident clones, often undetectable pretreatment in blood, expanded then contracted after pembrolizumab.

This table comes from immunoSEQ multiplex PCR, and its TCRdb copy is limited to in-frame clones, with some not included. The sample lists 95,000 to 150,000 clones, around 87% occurring once. On this clone: Its antigen is still unknown.

PCR or immunohistochemistry showed mismatch repair deficiency in every enrolled patient. The TCR-sequenced patients were a few responders to pembrolizumab. Germline V gives CDR1 WSHSY, CDR2 SAAADI. The CDR3 has 16 residues. V trimming: 6 bases; J trimming: 8 bases; junction bases outside the gene matches: 16. The sequence was collected from an adult with mismatch repair-deficient cancer. Sequencing used peripheral blood, obtained 44 weeks after starting pembrolizumab. The chain carries TRBV10-2 and TRBJ2-1, with 7 bases lining up with TRBD2. CDR3 bases: TGCGCCAGCAGATCGGTGGGAGGGCGGGAGAGGGATGAGCAGTTCTTC. Protein: CASRSVGGRERDEQFF.